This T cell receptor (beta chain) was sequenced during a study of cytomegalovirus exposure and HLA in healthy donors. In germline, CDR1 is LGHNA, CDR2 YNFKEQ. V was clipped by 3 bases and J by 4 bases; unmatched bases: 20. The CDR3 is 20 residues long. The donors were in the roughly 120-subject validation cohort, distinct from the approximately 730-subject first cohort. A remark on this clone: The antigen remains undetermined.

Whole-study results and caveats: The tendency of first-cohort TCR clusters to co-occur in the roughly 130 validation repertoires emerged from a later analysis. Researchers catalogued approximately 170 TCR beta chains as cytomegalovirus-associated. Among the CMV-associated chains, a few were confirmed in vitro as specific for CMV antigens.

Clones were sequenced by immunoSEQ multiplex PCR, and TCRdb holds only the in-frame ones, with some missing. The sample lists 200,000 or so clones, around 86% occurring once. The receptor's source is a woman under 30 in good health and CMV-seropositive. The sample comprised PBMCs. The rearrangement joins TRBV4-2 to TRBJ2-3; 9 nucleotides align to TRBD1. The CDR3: CASSQAPTGGAWVRADTQYF. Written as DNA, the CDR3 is TGTGCCAGCAGCCAGGCCCCAACAGGGGGCGCTTGGGTTCGGGCAGATACGCAGTATTTT.